Each of the 32 T cell receptor beta chains below was sequenced from the same sample in a study of cytomegalovirus exposure and HLA in healthy donors. 13 Jbeta primers and 60 Vbeta primers were used for the PCR. Using immunoSEQ multiplex PCR, the repertoire was profiled, and TCRdb retains in-frame clones only, with some absent. The sample lists under 200,000 clones, 60% to 85% occurring once. The source material was PBMCs. The receptors were gathered from a woman between 40 and 55 years old in good health and CMV-seronegative.

In this sample, this clone turned up once. The chain links TRBV15 to TRBJ2-1, with D possibly being TRBD1 (5 bases). This CDR3 spans 13 amino acids. Trimming left V 5 bases short and J 3 bases short, with 8 bases between. Germline lookup yields CDR1 LNHNV and CDR2 YYDKDF (reference sequence). The CDR3, as DNA: TGTGCCACCAGCCCAGGGCTCTACAATGAGCAGTTCTTC. This gives the protein CATSPGLYNEQFF.

This clone was observed a few times. The chain has TRBV4-1 and TRBJ2-3; D might be TRBD2 (6 bases). Trimming took off 1 base at V and 1 base at J, with 12 bases between the two ends. The length of the CDR3 is 16 residues. Germline V gene sequence: CDR1 MGHRA, CDR2 YSYEKL. CDR3 DNA: TGCGCCAGCAGCCAAGTGGGGGGAGGTGGCACAGATACGCAGTATTTT. Protein: CASSQVGGGGTDTQYF.

V usage is TRBV11-1 and J usage is TRBJ1-6; D perhaps matches TRBD1 (6 bases). Germline V gives CDR1 SGHAT, CDR2 FQDESV (reference sequence). The CDR3 has 14 residues. Trimming shortened V by 2 bases and J by 6 bases, and 8 bases separated the two germline ends. CDR3: CASSLQGPNSPLHF. Written as DNA, the CDR3 is TGTGCCAGCAGCTTACAGGGGCCTAATTCACCCCTCCACTTT.

The rearrangement joins TRBV9 to TRBJ1-5; no firm D call. V dropped 0 bases and J dropped 6 bases, with 7 bases sitting between them. Germline lookup yields CDR1 SGDLS and CDR2 YYNGEE. This CDR3 comprises 13 residues. CDR3 sequence (DNA): TGTGCCAGCAGCGTAGGATCGGGTCAGCCCCAGCATTTT. Protein: CASSVGSGQPQHF.

This clone was recorded a few times. This rearrangement joins TRBV5-6 to TRBJ2-3; unclear D gene. This CDR3 has 15 amino acids. Germline V gene sequence: CDR1 SGHDT, CDR2 YYEEEE. Trimming shortened V by 0 bases and J by 7 bases, and 15 bases separated the two germline ends. CDR3 sequence: CASSLGGPRGYTQYF. The CDR3 nucleotides read TGTGCCAGCAGCTTGGGAGGTCCCCGAGGCTATACGCAGTATTTT. Looking up the rest from reference TRBV5-6 and TRBJ2-3 gives the full variable domain: DAGVTQSPTHLIKTRGQQVTLRCSPKSGHDTVSWYQQALGQGPQFIFQYYEEEERQRGNFPDRFSGHQFPNYSSELNVNALLLGDSALYLCASSLGGPRGYTQYFGPGTRLTVL.

This clone occurred a few times. The chain is built from TRBV4-1 and TRBJ1-4, with 7 positions matching TRBD1. The CDR3 runs to 16 residues. The V gene's germline CDR1 is MGHRA and CDR2 YSYEKL. The V and J ends lost 4 bases and 7 bases, in that order; junction bases with no gene match: 12. The CDR3 loop reads CASSLVLNRDSEKLFF. DNA of the CDR3: TGCGCCAGCAGCCTCGTACTCAACCGGGACAGTGAAAAACTGTTTTTT.

This clone was picked up one time. The chain recombines TRBV2 with TRBJ2-3; 7 bases are a match to TRBD2. With 6 bases clipped from V and 5 bases from J, the junction kept 2 bases outside the gene matches. Germline-derived CDR1 and CDR2 are SNHLY and FYNNEI. The CDR3 contains 12 residues. The CDR3 region is CASSPSGDTQYF. In DNA, the CDR3 is TGTGCCAGCAGCCCTAGCGGAGATACGCAGTATTTT.

This chain connects TRBV6-1 to TRBJ1-4; the match to TRBD1 covers 7 bases. The germline CDR1 and CDR2 sequences are MNHNS and SASEGT. This CDR3 has 14 residues. The V and J ends lost 8 bases and 4 bases, in that order; junction bases with no gene match: 7. CDR3 in DNA: TGTGCCAGCCTATTGACAGGGAGTAATGAAAAACTGTTTTTT. Protein sequence: CASLLTGSNEKLFF.

This chain connects TRBV27 to TRBJ1-1, with a possible D match to TRBD1 (5 bases). The CDR3 is 15 residues long. Trimming removed 0 bases at V and 1 base at J, with 9 bases between. Per germline, CDR1 MNHEY and CDR2 SMNVEV (reference sequence). CDR3 DNA sequence: TGTGCCAGCAGTTTATCGTTGGGGGGGAACACTGAAGCTTTCTTT. It yields the protein CASSLSLGGNTEAFF.

V gene TRBV7-3 combines with J gene TRBJ1-5; D is undetermined. CDR1 is SGHTA and CDR2 is FQGTGA in the germline V gene. The CDR3 has 12 amino acids. Trimming removed 5 bases at V and 0 bases at J, with 2 bases between. The CDR3 DNA follows: TGTGCCAGCAGCCTTAGCAATCAGCCCCAGCATTTT. The encoded protein is CASSLSNQPQHF.

In nucleotides, the CDR3 is TGTGCCACCAAGGTTGCTGGGACTAGGAGGAGCACAGATACGCAGTATTTT. Encoded protein: CATKVAGTRRSTDTQYF. This chain uses TRBV10-3 with TRBJ2-3, with 8 bases fitting TRBD2. This CDR3 has 17 amino acids. The V gene's germline CDR1 is ENHRY and CDR2 SYGVKD. V shed 10 bases, J shed 0 bases, and the junction held 15 bases outside the gene matches.

This sequence joins TRBV14 and TRBJ1-1, with a weak D call TRBD1 (6 bases). CDR3 length: 13 amino acids. Trimming shortened V by 4 bases and J by 11 bases, and 17 bases separated the two germline ends. Germline values: CDR1 SGHDN, CDR2 FVKESK. CDR3 loop: CASSRQGGSEAFF. The CDR3 coding sequence is TGTGCCAGCAGCCGACAAGGGGGATCGGAGGCTTTCTTT. Combining the CDR3 with reference TRBV14 and TRBJ1-1 gives the whole variable domain EAGVTQFPSHSVIEKGQTVTLRCDPISGHDNLYWYRRVMGKEIKFLLHFVKESKQDESGMPNNRFLAERTGGTYSTLKVQPAELEDSGVYFCASSRQGGSEAFFGQGTRLTVV.

The chain uses TRBV6-6 and TRBJ2-7; the match to TRBD1 covers 7 bases. The V segment lost 5 bases and the J segment 0 bases; nucleotides outside the gene matches: 7. The CDR3 contains 15 residues. Germline CDR1 is MNHNY and CDR2 is SVGAGI (reference sequence). CDR3 sequence (DNA): TGTGCCAGCAGTCCTCGACAGGGTTTCTCCTACGAGCAGTACTTC. This encodes CASSPRQGFSYEQYF.

This clone was recorded once. Distinct nucleotide sequences in the sample also encode this CDR3. This chain uses TRBV19 with TRBJ2-7, with TRBD1 matching over 10 bases. Germline lookup yields CDR1 LNHDA and CDR2 SQIVND (reference sequence). The CDR3 has 13 residues. The J segment lost 5 bases and the V segment lost 4 bases, leaving 2 bases of the junction unmatched. The CDR3 region is CASSRDRGDEQYF. In DNA, the CDR3 is TGTGCCAGTAGTAGGGACAGGGGTGACGAGCAGTACTTC.

The rearrangement uses TRBV19 and TRBJ1-1, with a weak D call TRBD1 (5 bases). The CDR3 contains 15 residues. V was clipped by 0 bases and J by 3 bases, with 11 bases between them. CDR1 and CDR2 (germline): LNHDA, SQIVND (reference sequence). The CDR3 DNA is TGTGCCAGTAGTATAGATGACAGCCAGTACACTGAAGCTTTCTTT. Translating gives CASSIDDSQYTEAFF.

The chain employs TRBV6-6 and TRBJ1-4, with TRBD1 as a possible D gene (6 bases). The CDR3 consists of 13 residues. The V gene lost 6 bases and the J gene lost 7 bases, with 12 bases spanning the gap. Looked up from germline, CDR1 is MNHNY and CDR2 is SVGAGI (reference sequence). CDR3 DNA: TGTGCCAGCAGCGAGGGGGAACCTGAAAAACTGTTTTTT. This gives the protein CASSEGEPEKLFF.

This chain connects TRBV5-1 to TRBJ1-2; D possibly corresponds to TRBD1 (5 bases). V was cut by 0 bases and J by 8 bases, with 8 bases left in between. The CDR3 loop spans 12 amino acids. Germline V lookup: CDR1 SGHRS, CDR2 YFSETQ. This chain's CDR3 is CASSLAGEGYTF. DNA of the CDR3: TGCGCCAGCAGCTTGGCGGGGGAGGGCTACACCTTC. Combining the CDR3 with reference TRBV5-1 and TRBJ1-2 gives the whole variable domain KAGVTQTPRYLIKTRGQQVTLSCSPISGHRSVSWYQQTPGQGLQFLFEYFSETQRNKGNFPGRFSGRQFSNSRSEMNVSTLELGDSALYLCASSLAGEGYTFGSGTRLTVV.

This clone appeared once. The junction and the germline gene differ at one end; a read error may be behind it. The chain couples TRBV7-9 to TRBJ1-4; 7 nucleotides match TRBD1. The CDR3 loop spans 15 amino acids. Looked up from germline, CDR1 is SEHNR and CDR2 is FQNEAQ (reference sequence). CDR3 protein: CSSSAGQKLGEKLFF. The CDR3 DNA reads TGTTCCAGCAGCGCGGGACAGAAGTTGGGTGAAAAACTGTTTTTT.

V gene TRBV2 combines with J gene TRBJ2-1; weak D call: TRBD2 (6 bases). Deletions cut 8 bases from V and 9 bases from J, with 20 bases between. This CDR3 contains 14 residues. The germline V gene has CDR1 SNHLY and CDR2 FYNNEI. The CDR3 sequence is CASFETRTTVEQFF. In nucleotides, the CDR3 is TGTGCCAGCTTCGAGACTAGGACCACAGTTGAGCAGTTCTTC.

This chain uses TRBV18 with TRBJ1-3; D might be TRBD1 (6 bases). The CDR3 is 16 amino acids. Germline V gene sequence: CDR1 KGHSH, CDR2 LQKENI. With 1 base removed from V and 0 bases from J, the gap between germline ends came to 10 bases. The CDR3 DNA follows: TGTGCCAGCTCACCACAAACAGGGAACTCTGGAAACACCATATATTTT. Its translation: CASSPQTGNSGNTIYF.

The rearrangement joins TRBV6-6 to TRBJ2-2; unclear D gene. The CDR3 contains 13 residues. Germline V gene lookup returns CDR1 MNHNY and CDR2 SVGAGI (reference sequence). V was pared by 7 bases and J by 0 bases, with 6 bases between. CDR3 in amino acids: CASKTANTGELFF. The CDR3 bases are TGTGCCAGCAAAACGGCGAACACCGGGGAGCTGTTTTTT.

V and J are TRBV12-5 and TRBJ1-4, with a tentative D call TRBD1 (6 bases). CDR3 length: 13 residues. Germline CDR1 and CDR2: LGHNT and FRNRAP. Trimming stripped 5 bases from V and 6 bases from J, with 10 bases between. This chain's CDR3 is CASGRGAYEKLFF. The CDR3 DNA reads TGTGCTAGTGGTCGGGGGGCGTATGAAAAACTGTTTTTT.

The gene calls are TRBV5-6 and TRBJ2-1; 7 bases are a match to TRBD2. The CDR3 is 17 amino acids. The V and J ends lost 3 bases and 9 bases, in that order; junction bases with no gene match: 18. The V gene's germline CDR1 is SGHDT and CDR2 YYEEEE. Here the CDR3 reads CASSWVAGEGLSGEQFF. In nucleotides, the CDR3 is TGTGCCAGCAGCTGGGTGGCCGGGGAGGGCTTAAGTGGTGAGCAGTTCTTC.

The chain employs TRBV5-6 and TRBJ1-6; TRBD1 matches 9 bases. The CDR3 runs 15 residues. With V trimmed by 2 bases and J by 8 bases, 5 bases remained unmatched. The germline V gene has CDR1 SGHDT and CDR2 YYEEEE. CDR3 amino acids: CASSLIRDRDSPLHF. The CDR3, as DNA: TGTGCCAGCAGCTTAATCCGGGACAGGGATTCACCCCTCCACTTT.

The rearrangement uses TRBV5-1 and TRBJ2-3; weak D call: TRBD2 (7 bases). The germline V and J ends were trimmed by 7 bases and 2 bases, with 17 bases remaining between them. The germline gives CDR1 SGHRS, CDR2 YFSETQ. The CDR3 totals 15 residues. In nucleotides, the CDR3 is TGCGCCAGCTCCGGGGGGCGGGGGCACACAGATACGCAGTATTTT. It is translated as CASSGGRGHTDTQYF.

The chain links TRBV7-6 to TRBJ1-3; D uncertain. The V end was cut by 5 bases, the J end by 4 bases, with 12 bases between. The CDR3 extends over 14 amino acids. Germline V gene lookup returns CDR1 SGHVS and CDR2 FNYEAQ. The CDR3 sequence is CASSPQISGNTIYF. The CDR3 region has the DNA TGTGCCAGCAGCCCACAGATTTCGGGAAACACCATATATTTT.

The rearrangement uses TRBV5-1 and TRBJ1-2, with D unclear. V lost 0 bases, J lost 1 base, and 7 bases lay in between. Germline values: CDR1 SGHRS, CDR2 YFSETQ. The CDR3 has 14 amino acids. The CDR3 nucleotides are TGCGCCAGCAGCTTGGAGGGAGTTAACTATGGCTACACCTTC. This translates into CASSLEGVNYGYTF.

The chain employs TRBV6-1 and TRBJ2-5; a weak D match, TRBD2 (6 bases). V dropped 4 bases and J dropped 2 bases, with 8 bases sitting between them. Germline assignment: CDR1 MNHNS and CDR2 SASEGT. The length of the CDR3 is 13 residues. In nucleotides, the CDR3 is TGTGCCAGCAGTGTGCGGGAACAAGAGACCCAGTACTTC. The encoded protein is CASSVREQETQYF.

This chain links TRBV7-9 with TRBJ2-5, with 9 bases fitting TRBD1. This CDR3 has 17 amino acids. The germline CDR1 and CDR2 sequences are SEHNR and FQNEAQ (reference sequence). Losses at the gene ends were 5 bases for V and 1 base for J; bases not matched to a gene: 11. CDR3 DNA: TGTGCCAGCAGCCCAACAGGGACAGGGAGGCCCCAAGAGACCCAGTACTTC. Protein sequence: CASSPTGTGRPQETQYF.

The chain employs TRBV18 and TRBJ2-7; no firm D call. CDR3 length: 12 residues. Germline V gene sequence: CDR1 KGHSH, CDR2 LQKENI. Trimming cost V 3 bases and J 3 bases, with 6 bases left between them. In DNA form, the CDR3 reads TGTGCCAGCTCACCCGACAACTACGAGCAGTACTTC. Translated, it gives CASSPDNYEQYF.

This clone was counted between two and nine times. The rearrangement joins TRBV6-1 to TRBJ1-3; D not certain. V gave up 2 bases and J gave up 3 bases, with 5 bases separating them. Per germline, CDR1 MNHNS and CDR2 SASEGT. The CDR3 totals 13 residues. The CDR3 sequence: CASSERGGNTIYF. The CDR3 DNA reads as TGTGCCAGCAGTGAACGCGGTGGAAACACCATATATTTT.

The chain recombines TRBV12-5 with TRBJ2-3; 7 bases are a match to TRBD2. Germline V gives CDR1 LGHNT, CDR2 FRNRAP. The CDR3 covers 17 residues. V shed 6 bases and J 2 bases; nucleotides not matched to a gene: 14. This CDR3 reads CASGQQRGGVITDTQYF. CDR3 DNA sequence: TGTGCTAGTGGACAGCAGCGTGGGGGGGTCATCACAGATACGCAGTATTTT. Filled out from reference TRBV12-5 and TRBJ2-3, the complete variable domain reads DARVTQTPRHKVTEMGQEVTMRCQPILGHNTVFWYRQTMMQGLELLAYFRNRAPLDDSGMPKDRFSAEMPDATLATLKIQPSEPRDSAVYFCASGQQRGGVITDTQYFGPGTRLTVL.